The 8 T cell receptor beta chains reported below all come from one sample, sequenced in a study of blood T cell repertoires in COVID-19. The data were produced by immunoSEQ multiplex PCR, yet TCRdb's version contains in-frame clones alone and is incomplete. The data contain roughly 80,000 clones, 88% of them seen just once; the ten biggest clones take up 9.1%. The sequenced sample consisted of peripheral blood. These TCRs come from a human donor in a cohort sampled during active COVID-19.

The sample holds many counts of this clone. This chain links TRBV18 with TRBJ2-7; maybe TRBD2 (5 bases). The CDR3 contains 15 residues. V lost 2 bases and J lost 3, with 14 bases in between. Germline-derived CDR1 and CDR2 are KGHSH and LQKENI. The CDR3 region is CASSPSEGTNYEQYF. The CDR3 DNA reads as TGTGCCAGCTCACCATCCGAGGGTACAAACTACGAGCAGTACTTC.

The rearrangement uses TRBV29-1 and TRBJ2-5, with TRBD1 matching over 9 bases. Germline CDR1 SQVTM, CDR2 ANQGSEA. Losses at the gene ends were 3 bases for V and 5 bases for J; bases not matched to a gene: 10. The CDR3 consists of 15 residues. Written as DNA, the CDR3 is TGCAGCGTTGATTTGGGCAGGGGGACAGGGGAGACCCAGTACTTC. As protein: CSVDLGRGTGETQYF.

The V gene is TRBV14, the J gene TRBJ1-6; D perhaps matches TRBD1 (5 bases). The CDR3 sequence is 16 residues long. Per germline, CDR1 SGHDN and CDR2 FVKESK. Trimming removed 3 bases from V and 8 bases from J, with 17 bases in between. This CDR3 reads CASSQMGQGGDSPLHF. The CDR3 nucleotides read TGTGCCAGCAGCCAGATGGGGCAGGGCGGTGATTCACCCCTCCACTTT.

This chain links TRBV4-2 with TRBJ1-1; D uncertain. Germline values: CDR1 LGHNA, CDR2 YNFKEQ. The CDR3 totals 16 residues. V lost 0 bases and J 1 base, leaving 12 bases between the germline ends. CDR3 DNA sequence: TGTGCCAGCAGCCAAGATTTGGCACGCAGGAACACTGAAGCTTTCTTT. Translation: CASSQDLARRNTEAFF.

The chain carries TRBV10-2 and TRBJ1-1; 7 bases are a match to TRBD1. The CDR3 sequence is 16 residues long. The trim removed 9 bases at V and 3 bases at J, leaving 16 bases unmatched. CDR1 WSHSY and CDR2 SAAADI come from the germline V gene. CDR3 in amino acids: CARYRDRAESDTEAFF. The CDR3 nucleotides read TGCGCCAGATACCGGGACAGAGCCGAATCGGACACTGAAGCTTTCTTT.

The chain carries TRBV6-1 and TRBJ2-7; TRBD1 is a possible D gene (5 bases). V was trimmed by 2 bases and J by 4 bases, leaving 18 bases between them. The length of the CDR3 is 16 residues. Per the germline V gene, CDR1 is MNHNS and CDR2 is SASEGT. The CDR3 DNA reads as TGTGCCAGCAGTGAATCAAGGCAGGGTCTGTGGTACGAGCAGTACTTC. Protein: CASSESRQGLWYEQYF.

The chain is built from TRBV11-2 and TRBJ1-2; TRBD1 agrees at 8 bases. Germline assignment: CDR1 SGHAT and CDR2 FQNNGV. The CDR3 totals 14 residues. Trimming removed 2 bases from V and 5 bases from J; junction bases left unmatched: 4. The CDR3 DNA sequence: TGTGCCAGCAGCTTAACCGGGACAGGTTATGGCTACACCTTC. Amino acids: CASSLTGTGYGYTF.

This clone was counted a few times. CDR3 DNA: TGTGCCAGCAGCTTGACAGGGTACGGGACTAGCGATAACGATGAGCAGTTCTTC. This codes for CASSLTGYGTSDNDEQFF. This chain connects TRBV7-9 to TRBJ2-1, with TRBD2 matching 10 bases. V gave up 3 bases and J gave up 8 bases; unmatched junction bases: 16. The CDR3 extends over 18 amino acids. Germline V gene sequence: CDR1 SEHNR, CDR2 FQNEAQ (reference sequence).